The 25 T cell receptor beta chains reported below all come from one sample, sequenced in a study of T cell repertoires in cytomegalovirus infection. TCRdb processed the reads anew with MiXCR; each CDR3 protein has one entry. The sample lists roughly 77,000 distinct CDR3 sequences; over 3.5% were seen once. What was sequenced was PBMCs. The receptor set was obtained from a human donor in good health (CMV status not recorded). Some clones in this sample may be carry-over from other donors' samples.

This clonotype was found many times. The chain combines TRBV30 with TRBJ1-3, with 10 bases aligning to TRBD1. V gave up 4 bases and J gave up 0 bases; unmatched junction bases: 6. CDR1 and CDR2 (germline): GTSNPN, SVGIG (reference sequence). The CDR3 covers 16 residues. The CDR3 sequence: CAWTRDRGFSGNTIYF. CDR3 DNA: TGTGCCTGGACCCGGGACAGGGGCTTCTCTGGAAACACCATATATTTT.

This clonotype was seen repeatedly, ten times or more. This chain uses TRBV7-2 with TRBJ2-5; D gene ambiguous. The CDR3 consists of 13 residues. The germline CDR1 and CDR2 sequences are SGHTA and FQGNSA. Between the trimmed V and J ends, which lost 0 bases and 4 bases, there was a span of 6 bases. CDR3 protein: CASSLATRETQYF. CDR3 bases: TGTGCCAGCAGCTTAGCGACTCGAGAGACCCAGTACTTC.

This clonotype has ten or more counts. The chain couples TRBV7-2 to TRBJ2-3; a possible D gene is TRBD2 (5 bases). The CDR3 runs to 13 residues. The V end lost 6 bases, the J end lost 8 bases, and 15 bases lay between the germline ends. Germline V lookup: CDR1 SGHTA, CDR2 FQGNSA. The DNA for the CDR3 is TGTGCCAGCAGTATGGGCCCGGGGAGTACGCAGTATTTT. Amino acids: CASSMGPGSTQYF. Full variable domain (rest looked up from reference TRBV7-2 and TRBJ2-3): GAGVSQSPSNKVTEKGKDVELRCDPISGHTALYWYRQSLGQGLEFLIYFQGNSAPDKSGLPSDRFSAERTGGSVSTLTIQRTQQEDSAVYLCASSMGPGSTQYFGPGTRLTVL.

This clonotype was observed many times. The chain joins TRBV7-2 to TRBJ2-5; 7 nucleotides align to TRBD1. Unmatched junction bases numbered 5, after V lost 5 bases and J lost 2 bases. This CDR3 contains 14 residues. CDR1 and CDR2 from the germline V gene are SGHTA and FQGNSA. CDR3: CASSRDRAQETQYF. The CDR3 coding sequence is TGTGCCAGCAGCCGCGACAGGGCGCAAGAGACCCAGTACTTC.

By its share, this clonotype is medium-sized. The chain is built from TRBV7-2 and TRBJ1-5, with 8 bases aligning to TRBD1. The CDR3 length is 15 residues. Germline CDR1 reads SGHTA; CDR2 reads FQGNSA. The ends lost 1 base at V and 4 bases at J; junction bases unmatched: 3. The CDR3, as DNA: TGTGCCAGCAGCTTAGTTACAGGGGGTAATCAGCCCCAGCATTTT. Amino acids: CASSLVTGGNQPQHF.

This clonotype was detected many times. CDR3 amino acids: CASSTQGGWNEQFF. CDR3 nucleotide sequence: TGTGCCAGCAGCACACAGGGGGGCTGGAATGAGCAGTTCTTC. This chain uses TRBV6-6 with TRBJ2-1; TRBD1 agrees at 8 bases. After removal of 6 bases from V and 7 bases from J, the junction contained 8 bases not matched to a gene. The CDR3 consists of 14 residues. Germline-derived CDR1 and CDR2 are MNHNY and SVGAGI (reference sequence).

This clonotype appeared many times. J is TRBJ2-1 and V is TRBV7-9; 9 nucleotides align to TRBD2. This CDR3 spans 16 amino acids. The V gene end was trimmed by 2 bases and the J gene end by 4 bases; junction bases not matched to a gene: 6. Germline V gene lookup returns CDR1 SEHNR and CDR2 FQNEAQ (reference sequence). CDR3 amino acids: CASSLWRAGGYNEQFF. The DNA of the CDR3 is TGTGCCAGCAGCTTATGGAGAGCGGGAGGTTACAATGAGCAGTTCTTC.

This clonotype showed up many times. The J gene is TRBJ2-3, the V gene TRBV11-3; 11 nucleotides align to TRBD2. The CDR3 has 16 amino acids. From germline, CDR1 is SGHNT and CDR2 YENEEA. V lost 1 base, J lost 4 bases, and 4 bases stayed unmatched. The CDR3 here is CASSLGGLAVSDTQYF. CDR3 DNA: TGTGCCAGCAGCTTAGGGGGACTAGCGGTCTCAGATACGCAGTATTTT.

There are many counts of this clonotype. The rearrangement joins TRBV20-1 to TRBJ2-7; D is uncertain. Between the trimmed V and J ends, which lost 2 bases and 2 bases, there was a span of 7 bases. This CDR3 spans 12 amino acids. Germline CDR1 reads DFQATT; CDR2 reads SNEGSKA (reference sequence). The CDR3 loop reads CSARITTYEQYF. CDR3 nucleotide sequence: TGCAGTGCTAGAATTACTACCTACGAGCAGTACTTC.

In this sample, this clonotype turned up many times. This chain links TRBV7-2 with TRBJ1-1, with no clear D. Trimming shortened V by 0 bases and J by 1 base, and 9 bases separated the two germline ends. CDR3 length: 15 residues. CDR1 SGHTA and CDR2 FQGNSA come from the germline V gene. CDR3 region: CASSLAPGKNTEAFF. The CDR3, as DNA: TGTGCCAGCAGCTTAGCCCCGGGAAAGAACACTGAAGCTTTCTTT.

This clonotype was seen ten or more times. V usage is TRBV7-2 and J usage is TRBJ1-5, with a possible D match to TRBD1 (5 bases). CDR3 size: 15 residues. V gave up 1 base and J gave up 7 bases, with 14 bases separating them. Germline lookup yields CDR1 SGHTA and CDR2 FQGNSA. CDR3 bases: TGTGCCAGCAGCTTAGGGGCGGGGGGGGGGCAGCCCCAGCATTTT. Residues: CASSLGAGGGQPQHF.

By share, this clonotype ranks as medium-sized (0.01 to 0.1%). This chain joins TRBV7-2 and TRBJ2-1, with a possible D match to TRBD2 (6 bases). Germline V gene lookup returns CDR1 SGHTA and CDR2 FQGNSA. V lost 5 bases and J lost 3, with 14 bases in between. The CDR3 has 15 residues. For the CDR3, the DNA is TGTGCCAGCAGCCAGACTCGGGGGATCTACAATGAGCAGTTCTTC. Translating it yields CASSQTRGIYNEQFF.

This clonotype came up many times. The CDR3 loop reads CASSQGTGKNIQYF. DNA of the CDR3: TGTGCCAGCAGCCAAGGGACAGGGAAAAACATTCAGTACTTC. The rearrangement uses TRBV7-8 and TRBJ2-4; 9 nucleotides agree with TRBD1. Germline CDR1 and CDR2: SGHVS and FQNEAQ. Unmatched junction bases numbered 3, after V lost 5 bases and J lost 4 bases. The length of the CDR3 is 14 residues.

This clonotype was counted at least ten times. This chain's CDR3 is CASSLIYNSPLHF. The CDR3, as DNA: TGTGCCAGCAGCTTAATCTATAATTCACCCCTCCACTTT. The genes are TRBV7-3 and TRBJ1-6; D remains unclear. This CDR3 region has 13 residues. The germline V gene has CDR1 SGHTA and CDR2 FQGTGA. With 1 base removed from V and 3 bases from J, the gap between germline ends came to 1 base.

This clonotype showed up many times. The chain uses TRBV28 and TRBJ1-1; TRBD1 matches 8 bases. The V gene's germline CDR1 is MDHEN and CDR2 SYDVKM. The CDR3 extends over 15 amino acids. V lost 4 bases and J lost 0; bases outside the gene matches: 4. CDR3 DNA sequence: TGTGCCAGCAGTTCGGGACAGGACATGAACACTGAAGCTTTCTTT. Protein: CASSSGQDMNTEAFF.

This clonotype came up many times. The chain has TRBV7-2 and TRBJ1-5, with D maybe TRBD1 (5 bases). The CDR3 loop spans 15 amino acids. V was pared by 4 bases and J by 0 bases, with 10 bases between. Germline CDR1 reads SGHTA; CDR2 reads FQGNSA. The DNA for the CDR3 is TGTGCCAGCAGCTCGGGGGTTCCTAGCAATCAGCCCCAGCATTTT. Translated, it gives CASSSGVPSNQPQHF.

In its sample, this clonotype was seen many times. The chain's CDR3 is CASSQLRRQGGDIQYF. CDR3 nucleotides: TGTGCCAGCAGTCAGCTACGGAGACAGGGAGGAGACATTCAGTACTTC. V is TRBV28 and J is TRBJ2-4; a weak D match, TRBD1 (7 bases). From germline, CDR1 is MDHEN and CDR2 SYDVKM. The CDR3 covers 16 residues. Trimming shortened V by 5 bases and J by 8 bases, and 22 bases separated the two germline ends.

This clonotype came up many times. The chain recombines TRBV7-9 with TRBJ2-7; 7 bases fit TRBD2. Trimming took 5 bases from V and 7 from J; bases not matched to a gene: 11. The CDR3 is 14 residues long. CDR1 is SEHNR and CDR2 is FQNEAQ in the germline V gene (reference sequence). The CDR3 bases are TGTGCCAGCAGCAGATCCGGACTAGACCCAGAGCAGTACTTC. Protein product: CASSRSGLDPEQYF.

This clonotype was counted at least ten times. CDR3 loop: CSARAPGGYYNEQFF. The CDR3 DNA reads TGCAGTGCTAGAGCCCCGGGGGGATACTACAATGAGCAGTTCTTC. J is TRBJ2-1 and V is TRBV20-1, with 7 bases identical to TRBD2. Germline assignment: CDR1 DFQATT and CDR2 SNEGSKA (reference sequence). The CDR3 extends over 15 amino acids. J was trimmed by 3 bases and V by 1 base; bases with no gene match: 6.

This clonotype was seen ten or more times. This rearrangement joins TRBV7-2 to TRBJ2-7, with 8 bases identical to TRBD2. This CDR3 has 16 amino acids. With 1 base clipped from V and 0 bases from J, the junction kept 5 bases outside the gene matches. CDR1 is SGHTA and CDR2 is FQGNSA in the germline V gene. CDR3 nucleotide sequence: TGTGCCAGCAGCTTAGGTTTACTAGCGGCCTCCTACGAGCAGTACTTC. Protein product: CASSLGLLAASYEQYF.

This clonotype was seen many times. This chain links TRBV7-2 with TRBJ2-1; 10 nucleotides align to TRBD2. V lost 0 bases to trimming and J lost 7 bases; unmatched junction nucleotides: 9. Germline CDR1 reads SGHTA; CDR2 reads FQGNSA. CDR3 length: 17 amino acids. In DNA form, the CDR3 reads TGTGCCAGCAGCTTAGCCCGAGGACTAGCGGAAATGAATGAGCAGTTCTTC. This gives the protein CASSLARGLAEMNEQFF.

This clonotype was recorded at least ten times. The rearrangement joins TRBV7-6 to TRBJ2-1, with TRBD2 identical over 10 bases. Germline CDR1 and CDR2: SGHVS and FNYEAQ. With 5 bases clipped from V and 4 bases from J, the junction kept 5 bases outside the gene matches. CDR3 length equals 15 residues. The CDR3 DNA reads TGTGCCAGCAGCGAAGGACTAGCGGTGTACAATGAGCAGTTCTTC. This gives the protein CASSEGLAVYNEQFF.

In its sample, this clonotype was seen many times. The gene calls are TRBV7-2 and TRBJ2-5; maybe TRBD1 (5 bases). Germline V gene lookup returns CDR1 SGHTA and CDR2 FQGNSA. The CDR3 covers 16 residues. V lost 1 base and J 2 bases, leaving 14 bases between the germline ends. CDR3 region: CASSLVGTGPQETQYF. The CDR3 region has the DNA TGTGCCAGCAGCTTAGTAGGCACAGGCCCGCAAGAGACCCAGTACTTC.

This clonotype was seen repeatedly, ten times or more. This sequence joins TRBV5-5 and TRBJ2-7; the D is unclear. The CDR3 has 13 residues. The germline CDR1 and CDR2 sequences are SGHKS and YYEKEE (reference sequence). The V end lost 0 bases, the J end lost 8 bases, and 12 bases lay between the germline ends. The CDR3 loop reads CASSLDGSRKQYF. CDR3 sequence (DNA): TGTGCCAGCAGCTTGGATGGTAGCCGGAAGCAGTACTTC.

This clonotype showed up many times. V usage is TRBV7-3 and J usage is TRBJ2-5; possible D gene TRBD2, 6 bases. The CDR3 extends over 15 amino acids. Trimming removed 2 bases at V and 0 bases at J, with 10 bases between. Looked up from germline, CDR1 is SGHTA and CDR2 is FQGTGA. CDR3: CASSLGGKYQETQYF. The DNA for the CDR3 is TGTGCCAGCAGCTTAGGGGGGAAGTACCAAGAGACCCAGTACTTC.